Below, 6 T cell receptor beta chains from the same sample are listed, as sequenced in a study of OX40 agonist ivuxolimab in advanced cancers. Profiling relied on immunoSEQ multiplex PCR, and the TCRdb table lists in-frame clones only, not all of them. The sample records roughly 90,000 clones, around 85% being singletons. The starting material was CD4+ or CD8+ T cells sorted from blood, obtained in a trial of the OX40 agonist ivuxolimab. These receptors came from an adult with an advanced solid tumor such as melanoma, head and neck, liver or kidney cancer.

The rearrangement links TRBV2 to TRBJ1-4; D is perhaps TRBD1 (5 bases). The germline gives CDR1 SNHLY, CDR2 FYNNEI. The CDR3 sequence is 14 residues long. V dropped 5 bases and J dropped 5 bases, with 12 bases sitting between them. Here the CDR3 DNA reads TGTGCCAGCAGTTTGCTCGGACAAAATGAAAAACTGTTTTTT. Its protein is CASSLLGQNEKLFF.

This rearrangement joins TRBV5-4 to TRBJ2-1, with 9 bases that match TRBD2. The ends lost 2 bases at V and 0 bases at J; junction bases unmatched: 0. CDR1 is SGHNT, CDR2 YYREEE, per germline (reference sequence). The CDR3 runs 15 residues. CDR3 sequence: CASSFSGGSYNEQFF. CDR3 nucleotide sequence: TGTGCCAGCAGCTTTAGCGGGGGCTCCTACAATGAGCAGTTCTTC.

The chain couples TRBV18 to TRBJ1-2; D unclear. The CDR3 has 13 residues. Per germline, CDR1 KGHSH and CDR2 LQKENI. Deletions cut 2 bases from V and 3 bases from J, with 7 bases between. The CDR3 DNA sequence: TGTGCCAGCTCACCATCGATTGACTATGGCTACACCTTC. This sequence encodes CASSPSIDYGYTF.

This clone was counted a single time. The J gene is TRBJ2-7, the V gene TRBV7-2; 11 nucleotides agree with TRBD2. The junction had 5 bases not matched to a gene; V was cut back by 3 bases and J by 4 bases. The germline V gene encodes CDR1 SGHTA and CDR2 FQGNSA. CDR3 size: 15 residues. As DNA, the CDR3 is TGTGCCAGCAGCTTCAGGCTAGCGGGGGGATACGAGCAGTACGTC. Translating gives CASSFRLAGGYEQYV.

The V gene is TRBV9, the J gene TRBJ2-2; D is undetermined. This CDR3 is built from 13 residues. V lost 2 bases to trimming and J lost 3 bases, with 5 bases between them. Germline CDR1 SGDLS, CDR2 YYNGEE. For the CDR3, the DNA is TGTGCCAGCAGCGTGCTGGACACCGGGGAGCTGTTTTTT. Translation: CASSVLDTGELFF.

The CDR3 reads CASSLSESRRAFF. In DNA form, the CDR3 reads TGTGCCAGCAGTTTATCGGAGAGTCGAAGGGCTTTCTTT. The V gene is TRBV27, the J gene TRBJ1-1; no firm D call. Trimming shortened V by 0 bases and J by 11 bases, and 13 bases separated the two germline ends. The CDR3 length is 13 residues. The germline V gene has CDR1 MNHEY and CDR2 SMNVEV (reference sequence).